This T cell receptor (beta chain) was recorded in a study of neurological immune-mediated disorders. A remark on this clonotype: Its antigen is not identified.

The germline CDR1 and CDR2 sequences are SGHNT and YENEEA. Trimming removed 2 bases from V and 0 bases from J, with 14 bases in between. This CDR3 is built from 16 residues. The authors produced cDNA by 5'RACE using 10-nucleotide random UMIs. TCRdb analysed the 5' RACE reads with MiXCR anew, one entry per CDR3 protein. The table lists 20,000 to 30,000 distinct CDR3 sequences, 2.5% of them singletons, with about 2.3% in the top ten. Notes on the study in general: The study found no CDR3 amino acid sequences shared by expanded clones across subjects, suggesting private repertoires in all groups. Patients with HTLV-1-associated myelopathy showed the most TCR clonal expansion. Those with multiple sclerosis showed the least, falling below healthy controls.

V gene TRBV11-3 combines with J gene TRBJ2-7; D gene unclear. The receptor's source is a woman in her forties or fifties with multiple sclerosis. The sequenced sample consisted of PBMCs. CDR3 nucleotide sequence: TGTGCCAGCAGCTTACGACACGATCCCAACTCCTACGAGCAGTACTTC. Protein: CASSLRHDPNSYEQYF.